Following are 3 T cell receptor beta chains from one sample sequenced in a study of T cell changes during pregnancy in multiple sclerosis. Assay: immunoSEQ multiplex PCR; the TCRdb copy retains only in-frame clones and omits some. There are tens of thousands of clones in the sample; approximately 90% occur only once, and around a quarter lies in the top ten. Sequenced material: CD8+ T cells from peripheral blood mononuclear cells, taken before pregnancy. Source of these receptors: a female donor with multiple sclerosis, enrolled in a pregnancy study.

V is TRBV19 and J is TRBJ2-7; D might be TRBD1 (5 bases). Germline CDR1 and CDR2: LNHDA and SQIVND (reference sequence). This CDR3 comprises 15 residues. V lost 5 bases and J lost 2, with 16 bases in between. CDR3: CASSPGALLTYEQYF. The CDR3 DNA follows: TGTGCCAGTAGTCCTGGGGCGCTCCTAACCTACGAGCAGTACTTC.

The V gene is TRBV7-9, the J gene TRBJ1-1; TRBD1 matches at 11 bases. There are 15 residues in the CDR3. The junction had 7 bases not matched to a gene; V was cut back by 5 bases and J by 5 bases. Germline lookup yields CDR1 SEHNR and CDR2 FQNEAQ (reference sequence). CDR3 protein: CASSERDRGGTEAFF. The DNA of the CDR3 is TGTGCCAGCAGCGAGCGGGACAGGGGGGGGACTGAAGCTTTCTTT.

The CDR3 loop is CASSLGIMYQGNEQYF. As DNA, the CDR3 is TGTGCCAGCAGCTTGGGGATCATGTATCAGGGCAACGAGCAGTACTTC. The rearrangement uses TRBV7-3 and TRBJ2-7; a weak D match, TRBD1 (5 bases). The germline gives CDR1 SGHTA, CDR2 FQGTGA. The germline V and J ends were trimmed by 3 bases and 5 bases, with 20 bases remaining between them. This CDR3 has 16 amino acids.